These 31 T cell receptor beta chains were sequenced from one sample in a study of blood T cell repertoires in COVID-19. Only in-frame clones appear in the TCRdb table, and some are missing; sequencing was by immunoSEQ multiplex PCR. The sample contains 180,000 or so clones, around 88% of which appear only once. The material sequenced was PBMCs or T cells enriched from blood (not recorded which). The receptors were sampled from a woman in her 50s in a cohort exposed to, infected with or recovered from COVID-19 (not recorded which).

In this sample, this clone turned up once. The genes are TRBV19 and TRBJ1-4; 7 nucleotides agree with TRBD1. The CDR3 is made up of 14 amino acids. The V gene's germline CDR1 is LNHDA and CDR2 SQIVND (reference sequence). Unmatched junction bases numbered 2, after V lost 3 bases and J lost 4 bases. The CDR3 DNA sequence: TGTGCCAGTAGTATGGGACAGCGTAATGAAAAACTGTTTTTT. Translated, it gives CASSMGQRNEKLFF.

J is TRBJ2-7 and V is TRBV27; 9 nucleotides line up with TRBD1. This CDR3 region has 14 residues. J gave up 2 bases and V 2 bases, and 1 base lay outside the gene matches. Germline loops: CDR1 MNHEY, CDR2 SMNVEV (reference sequence). Here the CDR3 reads CASSLGTGPYEQYF. CDR3 sequence (DNA): TGTGCCAGCAGTTTAGGGACAGGGCCCTACGAGCAGTACTTC.

The chain uses TRBV5-1 and TRBJ2-5; TRBD2 matches at 12 bases. Trimming took 0 bases from V and 4 from J; bases not matched to a gene: 4. CDR1 is SGHRS and CDR2 is YFSETQ in the germline V gene. The CDR3 spans 16 residues. Here the CDR3 DNA reads TGCGCCAGCAGCTTGGTAACTAGCGGGAGGTTAGAGACCCAGTACTTC. It is translated as CASSLVTSGRLETQYF.

The chain recombines TRBV10-3 with TRBJ1-3; TRBD1 matches 8 bases. J lost 0 bases, V lost 4 bases, and 8 bases had no gene match. The CDR3 sequence is 17 residues long. Per germline, CDR1 ENHRY and CDR2 SYGVKD. This CDR3 is CAISVADRENSGNTIYF. CDR3 nucleotide sequence: TGTGCCATCAGTGTAGCGGACAGGGAGAACTCTGGAAACACCATATATTTT.

The rearrangement uses TRBV7-9 and TRBJ2-1; a possible D gene is TRBD2 (7 bases). V lost 5 bases and J lost 5, with 16 bases in between. This CDR3 is built from 15 residues. CDR1 is SEHNR, CDR2 FQNEAQ, per germline (reference sequence). The CDR3 DNA is TGTGCCAGCAGCAATGTCGGGGGGCTGGACAATGAGCAGTTCTTC. It yields the protein CASSNVGGLDNEQFF.

The chain recombines TRBV5-6 with TRBJ2-7; D is perhaps TRBD1 (6 bases). Germline-derived CDR1 and CDR2 are SGHDT and YYEEEE. The CDR3 consists of 16 residues. The V end was cut by 2 bases, the J end by 1 base, with 16 bases between. CDR3 sequence (DNA): TGTGCCAGCAGCTTTCAAACCGGGACACGATCCTACGAGCAGTACTTC. This gives the protein CASSFQTGTRSYEQYF.

The chain links TRBV7-7 to TRBJ2-5; TRBD2 matches at 7 bases. Germline-derived CDR1 and CDR2 are SSHAT and FNYEAQ (reference sequence). CDR3 length: 13 residues. CDR3 region: CASQRDFEETQYF. CDR3 in DNA: TGTGCTAGCCAGCGGGACTTCGAAGAGACCCAGTACTTC.

The J gene is TRBJ2-1, the V gene TRBV9; D ambiguous. V lost 0 bases to trimming and J lost 2 bases, with 12 bases between them. This CDR3 comprises 16 residues. Germline assignment: CDR1 SGDLS and CDR2 YYNGEE. The CDR3 DNA is TGTGCCAGCAGCGTAGACGTAGCCCGAACCTACAATGAGCAGTTCTTC. This sequence encodes CASSVDVARTYNEQFF. Filled out from reference TRBV9 and TRBJ2-1, the complete variable domain reads DSGVTQTPKHLITATGQRVTLRCSPRSGDLSVYWYQQSLDQGLQFLIQYYNGEERAKGNILERFSAQQFPDLHSELNLSSLELGDSALYFCASSVDVARTYNEQFFGPGTRLTVL.

This clone appeared a single time. The chain recombines TRBV4-1 with TRBJ2-5; TRBD1 agrees at 10 bases. Germline V lookup: CDR1 MGHRA, CDR2 YSYEKL. Unmatched junction bases numbered 10, after V lost 4 bases and J lost 5 bases. The CDR3 covers 16 residues. The CDR3 spells CASSPIGQGVGETQYF. CDR3 in DNA: TGCGCCAGCAGCCCCATAGGACAGGGGGTCGGTGAGACCCAGTACTTC.

The chain carries TRBV28 and TRBJ2-7; 10 bases map to TRBD1. CDR1 and CDR2 (germline): MDHEN, SYDVKM. After removal of 4 bases from V and 0 bases from J, the junction contained 6 bases not matched to a gene. This CDR3 comprises 16 residues. Written as DNA, the CDR3 is TGTGCCAGCAGTTCGACCGGGACAGGGGACTCCTACGAGCAGTACTTC. Its protein is CASSSTGTGDSYEQYF. Drawing the rest from reference TRBV28 and TRBJ2-7, the complete variable domain is DVKVTQSSRYLVKRTGEKVFLECVQDMDHENMFWYRQDPGLGLRLIYFSYDVKMKEKGDIPEGYSVSREKKERFSLILESASTNQTSMYLCASSSTGTGDSYEQYFGPGTRLTVT.

The CDR3 nucleotides are TGTGCCAGCAGCTTCTTCTGGGAGGACAGGGATACGCAGTATTTT. Residues: CASSFFWEDRDTQYF. The rearrangement uses TRBV7-8 and TRBJ2-3, with a possible D match to TRBD1 (7 bases). The germline CDR1 and CDR2 sequences are SGHVS and FQNEAQ. V was shortened by 3 bases and J by 6 bases, with 16 bases between the two germline ends. The CDR3 totals 15 residues.

The chain has TRBV13 and TRBJ2-3; 7 bases map to TRBD2. Germline CDR1 reads PRHDT; CDR2 reads FYEKMQ (reference sequence). CDR3 size: 15 residues. V lost 4 bases to trimming and J lost 0 bases; unmatched junction nucleotides: 4. The DNA of the CDR3 is TGTGCCAGCAGCTCGGGACTAACAAGCACAGATACGCAGTATTTT. Its translation: CASSSGLTSTDTQYF.

The rearrangement links TRBV19 to TRBJ2-1; D unresolved. Trimming pared 1 base from V and 6 bases from J, leaving 10 bases between. Germline V gene data show CDR1 as LNHDA and CDR2 as SQIVND (reference sequence). CDR3 length equals 14 residues. CDR3 DNA sequence: TGTGCCAGTAGTATAGGCGGTAGCTTCAATGAGCAGTTCTTC. Translation: CASSIGGSFNEQFF.

The chain is built from TRBV28 and TRBJ1-4; perhaps TRBD1 as D (6 bases). The V and J ends lost 8 bases and 2 bases respectively, with 12 bases between them. This CDR3 contains 14 residues. Germline loops: CDR1 MDHEN, CDR2 SYDVKM. The CDR3 nucleotides are TGTGCCAGCTCACCGAGGGGGACTAATGAAAAACTGTTTTTT. It yields the protein CASSPRGTNEKLFF.

V gene TRBV19 combines with J gene TRBJ1-2, with D perhaps TRBD1 (6 bases). Trimming removed 5 bases from V and 2 bases from J, with 18 bases in between. Looked up from germline, CDR1 is LNHDA and CDR2 is SQIVND (reference sequence). The CDR3 has 16 residues. The CDR3 DNA reads as TGTGCCAGTAGTGCCCCGGGACACCCGAACAACTATGGCTACACCTTC. It encodes CASSAPGHPNNYGYTF.

The rearrangement links TRBV11-2 to TRBJ2-1; D may be TRBD1 (5 bases). The CDR3 has 16 residues. CDR1 is SGHAT, CDR2 FQNNGV, per germline. Trimming cost V 3 bases and J 1 base, with 13 bases left between them. CDR3 sequence: CASSLGQGWSYNEQFF. For the CDR3, the DNA is TGTGCCAGCAGCTTGGGGCAGGGTTGGTCCTACAATGAGCAGTTCTTC.

This chain connects TRBV5-8 to TRBJ2-2; TRBD1 agrees at 7 bases. The V and J ends lost 3 bases and 6 bases, in that order; junction bases with no gene match: 14. The CDR3 extends over 17 amino acids. Germline CDR1 reads SGHTS; CDR2 reads YDEGEE. DNA for the CDR3: TGTGCCAGCAGCTCGGAGAGGGGGCATTTGGGTCCCGGGGAGCTGTTTTTT. Protein: CASSSERGHLGPGELFF.

The chain is built from TRBV19 and TRBJ1-1; TRBD1 agrees at 8 bases. The CDR3 covers 14 residues. CDR1 and CDR2 (germline): LNHDA, SQIVND (reference sequence). V dropped 6 bases and J dropped 5; count of bases not matched to a gene: 8. CDR3 residues: CASRLTGDGTEAFF. The CDR3 nucleotides read TGTGCCAGTAGACTGACAGGGGATGGAACTGAAGCTTTCTTT.

V usage is TRBV5-1 and J usage is TRBJ2-7; 8 bases fit TRBD1. CDR1 and CDR2 (germline): SGHRS, YFSETQ. CDR3 length equals 14 residues. Unmatched junction bases numbered 6, after V lost 4 bases and J lost 3 bases. CDR3 sequence: CASSRDRGYYEQYF. In DNA, the CDR3 is TGCGCCAGCAGCCGAGACAGGGGATACTACGAGCAGTACTTC.

This chain uses TRBV11-1 with TRBJ2-2; maybe TRBD1 (5 bases). V was clipped by 2 bases and J by 6 bases, with 13 bases between them. The CDR3 contains 15 residues. CDR1 and CDR2 (germline): SGHAT, FQDESV (reference sequence). DNA of the CDR3: TGTGCCAGCAGCTTAAGGGCCTTAGGGGCCGGGGAGCTGTTTTTT. Translation gives CASSLRALGAGELFF. Together with reference TRBV11-1 and TRBJ2-2, the CDR3 gives the full variable domain: EAEVAQSPRYKITEKSQAVAFWCDPISGHATLYWYRQILGQGPELLVQFQDESVVDDSQLPKDRFSAERLKGVDSTLKIQPAELGDSAMYLCASSLRALGAGELFFGEGSRLTVL.

This clone was found a few times. The chain joins TRBV5-6 to TRBJ2-4; 11 nucleotides align to TRBD1. The CDR3 extends over 15 amino acids. Losses at the gene ends were 4 bases for V and 4 bases for J; bases not matched to a gene: 4. CDR1 is SGHDT and CDR2 is YYEEEE in the germline V gene. The DNA of the CDR3 is TGTGCCAGCAGCGGACAGGGGGCCGGAAAAAACATTCAGTACTTC. Its protein product is CASSGQGAGKNIQYF. Full variable domain (outside the CDR3, taken from reference TRBV5-6 and TRBJ2-4): DAGVTQSPTHLIKTRGQQVTLRCSPKSGHDTVSWYQQALGQGPQFIFQYYEEEERQRGNFPDRFSGHQFPNYSSELNVNALLLGDSALYLCASSGQGAGKNIQYFGAGTRLSVL.

This clone appeared a single time. This chain joins TRBV27 and TRBJ2-4, with 9 positions matching TRBD1. Germline CDR1 and CDR2: MNHEY and SMNVEV (reference sequence). The CDR3 is made up of 12 amino acids. The V segment lost 8 bases and the J segment 7 bases; nucleotides outside the gene matches: 3. This CDR3 is CASRTGGNIQYF. The CDR3 DNA reads as TGTGCCAGCCGTACAGGGGGCAACATTCAGTACTTC.

The rearrangement uses TRBV5-1 and TRBJ2-3; maybe TRBD1 (5 bases). Germline CDR1 is SGHRS and CDR2 is YFSETQ. The CDR3 runs 13 residues. Trimming removed 0 bases from V and 11 bases from J, with 13 bases in between. CDR3 sequence: CASSLGPKQGQYF. The CDR3, as DNA: TGCGCCAGCAGCTTGGGTCCGAAGCAGGGGCAGTATTTT.

The genes are TRBV18 and TRBJ2-1; no clear D. The CDR3 has 14 residues. V shed 0 bases and J shed 4 bases, with 7 bases lying between them. The germline gives CDR1 KGHSH, CDR2 LQKENI. CDR3 sequence reads: CASSPPPRYNEQFF. As DNA, the CDR3 is TGTGCCAGCTCACCACCCCCCAGGTACAATGAGCAGTTCTTC.

This chain uses TRBV27 with TRBJ2-7, with D possibly TRBD1 on 6 matching bases. V lost 8 bases to trimming and J lost 2 bases, with 10 bases between them. This CDR3 has 12 residues. Germline V lookup: CDR1 MNHEY, CDR2 SMNVEV (reference sequence). The CDR3 is CASPDRPYEQYF. CDR3 DNA: TGTGCCAGCCCCGACAGGCCCTACGAGCAGTACTTC.

This clone has more than one count but fewer than ten. The chain recombines TRBV5-6 with TRBJ1-1; TRBD1 matches at 9 bases. The CDR3 covers 19 residues. Germline V gene lookup returns CDR1 SGHDT and CDR2 YYEEEE. The V and J ends lost 4 bases and 1 base, in that order; junction bases with no gene match: 17. The CDR3 protein is CASSASRGGTGWWNTEAFF. In DNA, the CDR3 is TGTGCCAGCAGCGCTTCCCGGGGAGGGACAGGGTGGTGGAACACTGAAGCTTTCTTT.

The rearrangement joins TRBV4-2 to TRBJ2-2, with 8 positions matching TRBD2. CDR1 and CDR2 (germline): LGHNA, YNFKEQ. This CDR3 spans 16 amino acids. V trimming: 1 base; J trimming: 1 base; junction bases outside the gene matches: 2. The CDR3 nucleotides read TGTGCCAGCAGCCAAGGTCTAGCGGGGAACACCGGGGAGCTGTTTTTT. Translating gives CASSQGLAGNTGELFF.

The chain couples TRBV18 to TRBJ2-3; a weak D match, TRBD2 (6 bases). The CDR3 runs to 16 residues. V lost 0 bases and J 5 bases, leaving 15 bases between the germline ends. Germline CDR1 KGHSH, CDR2 LQKENI. CDR3 sequence (DNA): TGTGCCAGCTCACCACCTCAGCGGGCCGGGGGAGATACGCAGTATTTT. Amino acid sequence: CASSPPQRAGGDTQYF.

CDR3 protein: CASRRQVNEQFF. The CDR3 DNA is TGTGCCAGCAGACGACAGGTAAATGAGCAGTTCTTC. J is TRBJ2-1 and V is TRBV6-6; TRBD1 is a possible D gene (6 bases). V lost 6 bases and J lost 7, with 10 bases in between. The CDR3 spans 12 residues. The germline V gene has CDR1 MNHNY and CDR2 SVGAGI (reference sequence).

This rearrangement joins TRBV5-4 to TRBJ1-2; 9 bases fit TRBD1. Germline CDR1 is SGHNT and CDR2 is YYREEE (reference sequence). Trimming removed 4 bases from V and 3 bases from J; junction bases left unmatched: 1. This CDR3 spans 13 amino acids. CDR3 coding DNA: TGTGCCAGCAGCAGGGACAGGGACTATGGCTACACCTTC. Translation: CASSRDRDYGYTF. The variable domain in full, with the rest retrieved from reference TRBV5-4 and TRBJ1-2, is ETGVTQSPTHLIKTRGQQVTLRCSSQSGHNTVSWYQQALGQGPQFIFQYYREEENGRGNFPPRFSGLQFPNYSSELNVNALELDDSALYLCASSRDRDYGYTFGSGTRLTVV.

This chain links TRBV5-1 with TRBJ2-7, with a possible D match to TRBD1 (6 bases). The CDR3 runs 14 residues. V was shortened by 1 base and J by 3 bases, with 11 bases between the two germline ends. Germline loops: CDR1 SGHRS, CDR2 YFSETQ. CDR3 region: CASSLTRGDYEQYF. DNA for the CDR3: TGCGCCAGCAGCTTGACCAGGGGCGACTACGAGCAGTACTTC.